This is a list of T cell receptor beta chains from one sample in a study of T cell responses to AZD1222 COVID-19 vaccine. This table comes from immunoSEQ multiplex PCR, and its TCRdb copy is limited to in-frame clones, with some not included. The sample includes 70,000 to 95,000 clones, around 84% of them seen just once. Sequenced material: peripheral blood, taken on day 0 of AZD1222 vaccination. The receptors originated from an adult in good health. The CDR3 runs from the conserved cysteine through the conserved F or W. The D gene is left open where the match is weak. Rows may omit the clone size; those that give it use once, few, many or a size class.

J gene,D gene,V gene,clone size,CDR3 protein,CDR3 DNA
TRBJ2-3,-,TRBV12-5,-,CASGLENRVGDTQYF,TGTGCTAGTGGTTTGGAGAACAGGGTCGGCGATACGCAGTATTTT
TRBJ1-5,-,TRBV19,-,CASSITKYSNQPQHF,TGTGCCAGTAGTATTACAAAATATAGCAATCAGCCCCAGCATTTT
TRBJ2-7,-,TRBV30,-,CAWSLGQREQYF,TGTGCCTGGAGCCTCGGACAGCGCGAGCAGTACTTC
TRBJ2-6,-,TRBV10-2,few,CASSAVGNRAGANVLTF,TGCGCCAGCAGTGCCGTTGGGAATCGTGCTGGGGCCAACGTCCTGACTTTC
TRBJ2-2,-,TRBV5-1,-,CASSLQASALNTGELFF,TGCGCCAGCAGCCTCCAGGCTTCGGCCCTGAACACCGGGGAGCTGTTTTTT
TRBJ1-1,TRBD1,TRBV6-5,-,CATTDRASEAFF,TGTGCCACCACAGACAGGGCCTCTGAAGCTTTCTTT
TRBJ2-5,-,TRBV5-1,-,CASSLSGAMETQYF,TGCGCCAGCAGCTTGTCCGGGGCCATGGAGACCCAGTACTTC
TRBJ1-1,-,TRBV2,-,CASSEARVGNTEAFF,TGTGCCAGCAGTGAAGCGAGGGTGGGGAACACTGAAGCTTTCTTT
TRBJ2-7,TRBD2,TRBV10-1,-,CASSEGGRPYEQYF,TGCGCCAGCAGTGAGGGCGGGAGGCCCTACGAGCAGTACTTC
TRBJ2-7,-,TRBV6-5,-,CASRGGMRRNEQYF,TGTGCCAGCAGGGGGGGCATGAGGCGGAACGAGCAGTACTTC
TRBJ2-2,TRBD2,TRBV28,-,CASSLGGGAGLAGGRGTGELFF,TGTGCCAGCAGTTTAGGAGGAGGGGCGGGACTAGCGGGGGGCCGTGGCACCGGGGAGCTGTTTTTT
TRBJ2-2,-,TRBV29-1,-,CSVASPQDGNTGELFF,TGCAGCGTTGCCTCCCCTCAGGACGGGAACACCGGGGAGCTGTTTTTT
TRBJ2-3,-,TRBV5-5,few,CASSFLVQADTQYF,TGTGCCAGCAGCTTTTTAGTACAGGCAGATACGCAGTATTTT
TRBJ1-2,-,TRBV7-8,-,CASSLVARGPNYGYTF,TGTGCCAGCAGCTTAGTAGCCAGGGGACCCAACTATGGCTACACCTTC
TRBJ1-2,TRBD1,TRBV5-8,-,CASSTGQGRNGYTF,TGTGCCAGCAGCACTGGACAGGGCAGAAATGGCTACACCTTC
TRBJ1-1,-,TRBV19,once,CASSISGAGLSEAFF,TGTGCCAGTAGTATCTCCGGGGCGGGACTCTCTGAAGCTTTCTTT
TRBJ2-1,-,TRBV5-1,-,CASSLQGSPNEQFF,TGCGCCAGCAGCTTGCAAGGGTCTCCGAATGAGCAGTTCTTC
TRBJ2-3,-,TRBV5-4,-,CASSPSGESTDTQYF,TGTGCCAGCAGCCCATCGGGAGAGAGCACAGATACGCAGTATTTT
TRBJ1-1,TRBD1,TRBV7-9,-,CASSPSQGASVNTEAFF,TGTGCCAGCAGCCCATCACAGGGGGCGAGCGTTAACACTGAAGCTTTCTTT
TRBJ2-7,-,TRBV5-1,-,CASSPPSWEQYF,TGCGCCAGCAGCCCTCCCTCTTGGGAGCAGTACTTC
TRBJ1-3,-,TRBV4-1,-,CASSQVRQGSGNTIYF,TGCGCCAGCAGCCAAGTCAGGCAGGGCTCTGGAAACACCATATATTTT
TRBJ2-5,TRBD2,TRBV3-1/TRBV3-2,few,CASSRQGSGLAGAETQYF,TGTGCCAGCAGCCGGCAGGGGTCGGGACTAGCGGGAGCGGAGACCCAGTACTTC
TRBJ1-2,TRBD1,TRBV6-5,few,CASSRDRESGYTF,TGTGCCAGCAGTAGGGACAGGGAAAGTGGCTACACCTTC
TRBJ2-5,TRBD1,TRBV29-1,-,CSVPTGMMETQYF,TGCAGCGTGCCGACAGGGATGATGGAGACCCAGTACTTC
TRBJ2-7,-,TRBV13,-,CATRTFSYEQYF,TGTGCCACCAGGACTTTCTCCTACGAGCAGTACTTC
TRBJ1-6,-,TRBV4-1,-,CASSQERNNSPLHF,TGCGCCAGCAGCCAAGAGCGGAATAATTCACCCCTCCACTTT
TRBJ2-3,TRBD2,TRBV7-9,few,CASSFASGGTDTQYF,TGTGCCAGCAGCTTCGCTAGCGGGGGTACAGATACGCAGTATTTT
TRBJ2-7,-,TRBV7-9,-,CASSPRESSSYEQYF,TGTGCCAGCAGCCCTAGGGAGTCCAGCTCCTACGAGCAGTACTTC
TRBJ1-1,-,TRBV30,once,CAWSGPEAFF,TGTGCCTGGAGCGGTCCCGAAGCTTTCTTT
TRBJ1-1,TRBD1,TRBV19,-,CASRLPGGNTEAFF,TGTGCCAGTAGGCTGCCAGGGGGGAACACTGAAGCTTTCTTT
TRBJ2-2,-,TRBV6-4,-,CASARGNTGELFF,TGTGCCAGCGCCAGGGGGAACACCGGGGAGCTGTTTTTT
TRBJ2-7,-,TRBV25-1,-,CASRGDAYEQYF,TGTGCCAGCAGGGGGGATGCCTACGAGCAGTACTTC
TRBJ2-5,TRBD1,TRBV20-1,once,CSASSTGGQETQYF,TGCAGTGCTAGTTCGACAGGGGGACAAGAGACCCAGTACTTC
TRBJ2-2,TRBD2,TRBV5-1,-,CASSLGLASTGELFF,TGCGCCAGCAGCCTCGGACTAGCGAGCACCGGGGAGCTGTTTTTT
TRBJ1-2,TRBD1,TRBV19,-,CASQTGRVGYGYTF,TGTGCCAGCCAGACAGGGCGAGTTGGATATGGCTACACCTTC
TRBJ1-2,-,TRBV4-2,-,CASSQDLASGVFYGYTF,TGTGCCAGCAGCCAAGATTTGGCATCAGGGGTTTTCTATGGCTACACCTTC
TRBJ2-1,TRBD2,TRBV7-9,few,CASSLGLRLANEQFF,TGTGCCAGCAGCTTAGGTCTGAGACTAGCCAATGAGCAGTTCTTC
TRBJ2-2,-,TRBV18,once,CASSRAGNTGELFF,TGTGCCAGCTCACGCGCGGGGAACACCGGGGAGCTGTTTTTT
TRBJ1-5,TRBD1,TRBV28,once,CASRAGGNQPQHF,TGTGCCAGCCGAGCAGGGGGTAATCAGCCCCAGCATTTT
TRBJ1-2,-,TRBV4-2,-,CASSQDGEFYGYTF,TGTGCCAGCAGCCAAGACGGGGAATTCTATGGCTACACCTTC
TRBJ2-7,TRBD2,TRBV18,-,CASSPGSQTSGGEQYF,TGTGCCAGCTCACCCGGGTCGCAGACCTCGGGGGGTGAGCAGTACTTC
TRBJ2-7,TRBD1,TRBV23-1,-,CASGWDSSYEQYF,TGCGCCAGCGGTTGGGACAGCTCCTACGAGCAGTACTTC
TRBJ2-5,-,TRBV28,-,CASGSTGPGTQYF,TGTGCCAGCGGAAGTACAGGGCCCGGTACCCAGTACTTC
TRBJ2-1,TRBD1,TRBV5-1,-,CASRDREYNEQFF,TGCGCCAGCCGGGACAGGGAATACAATGAGCAGTTCTTC
TRBJ2-1,-,TRBV29-1,few,CSVVGDYNEQFF,TGCAGCGTTGTAGGGGACTACAATGAGCAGTTCTTC
TRBJ2-2,-,TRBV5-1,-,CASSLNQGSGELFF,TGCGCCAGCAGCTTGAATCAGGGTTCCGGGGAGCTGTTTTTT
TRBJ2-5,-,TRBV2,few,CASSVQETQYF,TGTGCCAGCAGTGTTCAAGAGACCCAGTACTTC
TRBJ1-6,-,TRBV6-5,few,CASRGVYNSPLHF,TGTGCCAGCAGGGGCGTTTATAATTCACCCCTCCACTTT
TRBJ2-1,TRBD2,TRBV5-5,-,CASSLRAGRSYNEQFF,TGTGCCAGCAGCTTGCGAGCGGGACGCTCCTACAATGAGCAGTTCTTC
TRBJ1-1,-,TRBV18,-,CASSPPGQNTEAFF,TGTGCCAGCTCACCACCAGGGCAGAACACTGAAGCTTTCTTT
TRBJ1-1,TRBD1,TRBV27,-,CASSGQVMNTEAFF,TGTGCCAGCAGTGGACAGGTCATGAACACTGAAGCTTTCTTT
TRBJ2-6,TRBD1,TRBV6-6,-,CASSPPAGGLYGANVLTF,TGTGCCAGCAGTCCCCCGGCAGGGGGATTATACGGGGCCAACGTCCTGACTTTC
TRBJ2-1,TRBD2,TRBV5-1,few,CASSLAGTADNEQFF,TGCGCCAGCAGCCTAGCGGGGACAGCTGACAATGAGCAGTTCTTC
TRBJ1-1,-,TRBV11-1,few,CASSFGNTEAFF,TGTGCCAGCAGCTTTGGCAACACTGAAGCTTTCTTT
TRBJ1-4,-,TRBV6-1,once,CASSELRATNEKLFF,TGTGCCAGCAGTGAACTCAGGGCAACTAATGAAAAACTGTTTTTT
TRBJ2-5,-,TRBV2,few,CASRVRKETQYF,TGTGCCAGCAGGGTGCGGAAAGAGACCCAGTACTTC
TRBJ1-3,TRBD1,TRBV30,-,CAWSRGQSSGNTIYF,TGTGCCTGGAGCAGGGGACAGAGCTCTGGAAACACCATATATTTT
TRBJ2-1,-,TRBV12-3/TRBV12-4,-,CASSLASRNEQFF,TGTGCCAGCAGTTTAGCGTCCCGTAATGAGCAGTTCTTC